This record concerns one TCR beta chain sequence. This sample is drawn from a study of blood T cell repertoires in COVID-19. The CDR3 loop spans 13 amino acids. The germline V gene has CDR1 MNHEY and CDR2 SVGAGI. Trimming shortened V by 4 bases and J by 10 bases, and 14 bases separated the two germline ends. Authors' methods: From reference gene primer amplification, estimates of nucleated cell counts were derived. Data came from immunoSEQ multiplex PCR; TCRdb stores just in-frame clones and leaves some out. V and J calls and clone size are copied from that table; D and trimming were computed from the DNA. The profile shows about 440,000 clones, around 88% of them singletons.

The sequenced material came from peripheral blood. The sequence came from a woman under 40 with acute or convalescent COVID-19. V and J are TRBV6-5 and TRBJ2-1; D unresolved. CDR3: CASSSTKLGEQFF. CDR3 sequence (DNA): TGTGCCAGCAGTTCGACAAAGCTGGGCGAGCAGTTCTTC.